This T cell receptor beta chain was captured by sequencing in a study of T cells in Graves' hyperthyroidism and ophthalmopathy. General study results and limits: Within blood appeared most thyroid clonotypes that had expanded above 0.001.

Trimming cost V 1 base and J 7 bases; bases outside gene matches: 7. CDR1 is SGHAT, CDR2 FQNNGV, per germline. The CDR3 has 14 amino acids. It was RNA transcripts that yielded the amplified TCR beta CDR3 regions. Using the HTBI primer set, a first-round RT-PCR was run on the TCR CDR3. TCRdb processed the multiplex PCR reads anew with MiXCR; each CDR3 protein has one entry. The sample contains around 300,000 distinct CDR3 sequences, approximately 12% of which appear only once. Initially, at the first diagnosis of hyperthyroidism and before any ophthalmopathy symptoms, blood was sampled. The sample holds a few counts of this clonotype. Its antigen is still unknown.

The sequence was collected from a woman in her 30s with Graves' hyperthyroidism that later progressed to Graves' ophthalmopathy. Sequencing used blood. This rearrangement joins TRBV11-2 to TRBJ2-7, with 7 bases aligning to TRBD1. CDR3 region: CASSLGQGSGEQYF. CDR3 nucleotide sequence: TGTGCCAGCAGCTTAGGACAGGGATCGGGTGAGCAGTACTTC.